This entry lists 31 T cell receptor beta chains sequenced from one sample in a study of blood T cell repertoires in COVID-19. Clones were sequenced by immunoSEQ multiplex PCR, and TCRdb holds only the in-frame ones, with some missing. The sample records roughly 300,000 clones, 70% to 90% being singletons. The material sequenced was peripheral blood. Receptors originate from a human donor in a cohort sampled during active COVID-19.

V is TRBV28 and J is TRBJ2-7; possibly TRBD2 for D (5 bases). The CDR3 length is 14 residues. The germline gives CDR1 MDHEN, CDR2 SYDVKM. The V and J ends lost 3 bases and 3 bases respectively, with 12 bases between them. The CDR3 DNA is TGTGCCAGCAGTTTCTCGGGGAAGGGCTACGAGCAGTACTTC. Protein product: CASSFSGKGYEQYF. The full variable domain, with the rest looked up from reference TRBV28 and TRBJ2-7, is DVKVTQSSRYLVKRTGEKVFLECVQDMDHENMFWYRQDPGLGLRLIYFSYDVKMKEKGDIPEGYSVSREKKERFSLILESASTNQTSMYLCASSFSGKGYEQYFGPGTRLTVT.

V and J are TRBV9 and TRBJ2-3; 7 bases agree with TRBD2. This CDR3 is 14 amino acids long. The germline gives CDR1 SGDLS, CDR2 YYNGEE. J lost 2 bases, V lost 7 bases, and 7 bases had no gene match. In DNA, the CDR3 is TGTGCCAGCGGGCGGGGGATCATCACAGATACGCAGTATTTT. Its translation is CASGRGIITDTQYF. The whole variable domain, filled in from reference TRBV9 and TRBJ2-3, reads DSGVTQTPKHLITATGQRVTLRCSPRSGDLSVYWYQQSLDQGLQFLIQYYNGEERAKGNILERFSAQQFPDLHSELNLSSLELGDSALYFCASGRGIITDTQYFGPGTRLTVL.

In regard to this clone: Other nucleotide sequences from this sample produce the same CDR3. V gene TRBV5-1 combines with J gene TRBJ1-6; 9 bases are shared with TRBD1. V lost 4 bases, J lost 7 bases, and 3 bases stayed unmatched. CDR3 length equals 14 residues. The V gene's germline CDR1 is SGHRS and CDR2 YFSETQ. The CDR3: CASSLDRGNSPLHF. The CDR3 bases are TGCGCCAGCAGCCTGGACAGGGGAAATTCACCCCTCCACTTT.

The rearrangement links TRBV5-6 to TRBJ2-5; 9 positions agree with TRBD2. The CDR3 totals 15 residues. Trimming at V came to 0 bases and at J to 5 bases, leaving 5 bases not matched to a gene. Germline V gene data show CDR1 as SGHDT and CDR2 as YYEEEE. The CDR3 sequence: CASSLVSSGVETQYF. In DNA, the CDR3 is TGTGCCAGCAGCTTGGTTTCTAGCGGGGTTGAGACCCAGTACTTC.

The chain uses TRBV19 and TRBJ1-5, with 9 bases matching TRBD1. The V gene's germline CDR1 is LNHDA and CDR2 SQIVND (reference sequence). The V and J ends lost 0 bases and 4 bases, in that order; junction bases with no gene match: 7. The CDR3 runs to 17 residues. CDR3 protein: CASSIDLWTGENQPQHF. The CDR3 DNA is TGTGCCAGTAGTATAGATCTATGGACAGGGGAGAATCAGCCCCAGCATTTT. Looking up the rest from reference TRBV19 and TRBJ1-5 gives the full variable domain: DGGITQSPKYLFRKEGQNVTLSCEQNLNHDAMYWYRQDPGQGLRLIYYSQIVNDFQKGDIAEGYSVSREKKESFPLTVTSAQKNPTAFYLCASSIDLWTGENQPQHFGDGTRLSIL.

The CDR3 sequence: CASLVGSDSLHSGNTIYF. DNA of the CDR3: TGCGCCAGCTTGGTAGGTTCCGACAGCCTACACTCTGGAAACACCATATATTTT. V gene TRBV23-1 combines with J gene TRBJ1-3; D is possibly TRBD1 (5 bases). TRBV23-1 is noted as an ORF with a role that remains uncertain. The CDR3 spans 18 residues. Between the trimmed V and J ends, which lost 8 bases and 0 bases, there was a span of 23 bases.

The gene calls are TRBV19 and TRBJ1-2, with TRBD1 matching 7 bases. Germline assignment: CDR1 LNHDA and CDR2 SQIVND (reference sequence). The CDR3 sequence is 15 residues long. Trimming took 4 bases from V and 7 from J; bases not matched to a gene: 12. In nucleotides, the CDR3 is TGTGCCAGTAGTACGATGATCAGGGGGATCGGTGGCTACACCTTC. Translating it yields CASSTMIRGIGGYTF.

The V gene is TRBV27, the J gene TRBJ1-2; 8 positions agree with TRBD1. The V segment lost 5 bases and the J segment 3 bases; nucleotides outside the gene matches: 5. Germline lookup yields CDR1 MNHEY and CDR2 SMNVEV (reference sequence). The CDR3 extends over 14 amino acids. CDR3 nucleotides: TGTGCCAGCAGTCTCTCAGGGGGCTACTATGGCTACACCTTC. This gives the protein CASSLSGGYYGYTF.

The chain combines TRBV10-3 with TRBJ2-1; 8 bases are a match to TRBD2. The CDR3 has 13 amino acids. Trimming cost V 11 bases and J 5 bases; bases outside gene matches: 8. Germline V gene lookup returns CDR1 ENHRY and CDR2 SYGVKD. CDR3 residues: CAAAPRGDNEQFF. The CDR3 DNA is TGTGCCGCCGCCCCGCGGGGGGACAATGAGCAGTTCTTC.

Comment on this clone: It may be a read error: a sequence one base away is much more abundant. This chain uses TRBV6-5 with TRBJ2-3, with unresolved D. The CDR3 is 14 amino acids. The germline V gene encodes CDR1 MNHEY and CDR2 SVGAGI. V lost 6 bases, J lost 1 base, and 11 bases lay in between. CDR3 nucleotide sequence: TGTGCCAGCAGGCAAGGAGAGGGCACAGATACGCAGTATTTT. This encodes CASRQGEGTDTQYF.

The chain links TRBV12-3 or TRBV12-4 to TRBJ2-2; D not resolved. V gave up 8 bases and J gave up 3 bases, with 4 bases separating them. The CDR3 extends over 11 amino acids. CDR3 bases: TGTGCCAGCCTTGACACCGGGGAGCTGTTTTTT. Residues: CASLDTGELFF.

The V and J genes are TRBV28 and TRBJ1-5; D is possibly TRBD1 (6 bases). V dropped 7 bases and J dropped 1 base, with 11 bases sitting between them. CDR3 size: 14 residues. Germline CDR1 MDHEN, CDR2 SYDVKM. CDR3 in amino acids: CASTQGMSNQPQHF. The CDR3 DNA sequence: TGTGCCAGCACCCAGGGGATGAGCAATCAGCCCCAGCATTTT.

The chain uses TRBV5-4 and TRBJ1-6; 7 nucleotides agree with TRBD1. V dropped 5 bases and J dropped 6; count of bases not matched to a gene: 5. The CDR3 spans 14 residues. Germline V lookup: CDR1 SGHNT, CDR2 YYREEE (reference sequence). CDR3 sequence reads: CASRKGQINSPLHF. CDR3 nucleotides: TGTGCCAGCAGAAAGGGACAGATTAATTCACCCCTCCACTTT.

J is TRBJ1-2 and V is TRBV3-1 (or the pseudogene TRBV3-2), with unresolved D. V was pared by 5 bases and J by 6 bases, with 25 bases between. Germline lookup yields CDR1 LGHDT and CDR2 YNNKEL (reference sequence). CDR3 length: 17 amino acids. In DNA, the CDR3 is TGTGCCAGCAGCTCAATCGGGTCAGCTTCCTTCCTGGATGGCTACACCTTC. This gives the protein CASSSIGSASFLDGYTF.

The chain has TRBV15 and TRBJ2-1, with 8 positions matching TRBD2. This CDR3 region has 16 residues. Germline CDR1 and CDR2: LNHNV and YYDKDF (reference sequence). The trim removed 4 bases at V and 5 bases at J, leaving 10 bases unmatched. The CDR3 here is CATSKLKAGENNEQFF. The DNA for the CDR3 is TGTGCCACCAGCAAACTAAAAGCGGGGGAGAACAATGAGCAGTTCTTC.

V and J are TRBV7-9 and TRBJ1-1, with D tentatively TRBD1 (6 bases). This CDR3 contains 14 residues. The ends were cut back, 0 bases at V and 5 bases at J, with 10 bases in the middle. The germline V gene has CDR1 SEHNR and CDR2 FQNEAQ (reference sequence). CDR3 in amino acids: CASSLATQGTEAFF. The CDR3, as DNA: TGTGCCAGCAGCTTAGCAACCCAGGGGACTGAAGCTTTCTTT.

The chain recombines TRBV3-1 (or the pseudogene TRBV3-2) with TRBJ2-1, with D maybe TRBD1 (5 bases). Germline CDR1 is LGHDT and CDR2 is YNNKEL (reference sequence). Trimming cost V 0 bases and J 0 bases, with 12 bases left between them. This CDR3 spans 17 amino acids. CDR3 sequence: CASSQDHQGLSYNEQFF. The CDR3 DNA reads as TGTGCCAGCAGCCAAGATCATCAGGGTCTCTCCTACAATGAGCAGTTCTTC.

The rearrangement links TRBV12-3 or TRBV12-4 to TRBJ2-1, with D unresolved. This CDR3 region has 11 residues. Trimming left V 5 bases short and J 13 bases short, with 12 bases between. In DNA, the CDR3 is TGTGCCAGCAGTCGAAGACAAGTCCAGTTCTTC. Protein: CASSRRQVQFF.

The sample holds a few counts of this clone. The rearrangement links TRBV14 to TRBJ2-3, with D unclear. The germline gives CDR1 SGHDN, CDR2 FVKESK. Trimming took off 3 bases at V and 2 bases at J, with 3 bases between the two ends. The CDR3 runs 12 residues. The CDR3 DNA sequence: TGTGCCAGCAGCCAGTACACAGATACGCAGTATTTT. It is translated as CASSQYTDTQYF.

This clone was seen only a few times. This CDR3 is CASSFTTGRGGYTF. The CDR3 coding sequence is TGTGCCAGCAGCTTCACGACAGGGCGAGGCGGCTACACCTTC. This chain uses TRBV3-1 (or the pseudogene TRBV3-2) with TRBJ1-2; 7 bases are a match to TRBD1. CDR3 length: 14 residues. J gave up 8 bases and V 5 bases, and 11 bases lay outside the gene matches. Germline CDR1 and CDR2: LGHDT and YNNKEL (reference sequence).

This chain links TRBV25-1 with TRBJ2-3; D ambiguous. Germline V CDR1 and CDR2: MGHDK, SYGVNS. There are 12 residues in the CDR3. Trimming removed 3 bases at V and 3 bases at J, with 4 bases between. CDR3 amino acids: CASSETTDTQYF. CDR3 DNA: TGTGCCAGCAGTGAGACTACAGATACGCAGTATTTT.

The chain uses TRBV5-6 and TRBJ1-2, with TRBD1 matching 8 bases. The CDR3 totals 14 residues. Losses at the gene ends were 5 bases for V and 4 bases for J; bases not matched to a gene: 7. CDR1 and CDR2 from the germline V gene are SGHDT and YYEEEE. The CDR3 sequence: CASRVDDRGYGYTF. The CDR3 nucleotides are TGTGCCAGCAGGGTTGATGACAGGGGCTATGGCTACACCTTC.

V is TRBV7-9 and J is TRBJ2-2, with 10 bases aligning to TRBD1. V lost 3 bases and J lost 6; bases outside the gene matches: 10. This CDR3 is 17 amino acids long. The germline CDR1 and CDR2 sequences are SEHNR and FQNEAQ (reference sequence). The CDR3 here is CASSFKWTGGRSGELFF. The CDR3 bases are TGTGCCAGCAGCTTTAAGTGGACAGGGGGACGTTCCGGGGAGCTGTTTTTT.

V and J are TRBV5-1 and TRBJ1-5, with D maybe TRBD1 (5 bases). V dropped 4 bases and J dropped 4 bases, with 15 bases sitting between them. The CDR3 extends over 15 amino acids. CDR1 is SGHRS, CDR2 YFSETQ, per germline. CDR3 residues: CASSTGTSGNQPQHF. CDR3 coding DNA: TGCGCCAGCAGCACGGGGACTTCGGGAAATCAGCCCCAGCATTTT.

In DNA, the CDR3 is TGTGCCAGCAGTTCTGGGACAATCGGGGAGCTGTTTTTT. Amino acids: CASSSGTIGELFF. The gene calls are TRBV12-3 or TRBV12-4 and TRBJ2-2; TRBD1 is a possible D gene (6 bases). The CDR3 extends over 13 amino acids. Trimming took off 4 bases at V and 7 bases at J, with 10 bases between the two ends.

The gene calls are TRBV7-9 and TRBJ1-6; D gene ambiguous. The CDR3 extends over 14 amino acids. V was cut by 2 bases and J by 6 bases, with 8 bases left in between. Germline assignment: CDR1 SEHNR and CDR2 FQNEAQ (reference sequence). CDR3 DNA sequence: TGTGCCAGCAGCTTATCTCAGATTAATTCACCCCTCCACTTT. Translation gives CASSLSQINSPLHF.

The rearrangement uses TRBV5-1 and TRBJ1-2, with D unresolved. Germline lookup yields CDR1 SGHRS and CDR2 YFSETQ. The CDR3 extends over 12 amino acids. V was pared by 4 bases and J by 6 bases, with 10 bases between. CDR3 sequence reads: CASSGPGDGYTF. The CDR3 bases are TGCGCCAGCAGCGGCCCCGGAGATGGCTACACCTTC. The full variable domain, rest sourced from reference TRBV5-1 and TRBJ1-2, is KAGVTQTPRYLIKTRGQQVTLSCSPISGHRSVSWYQQTPGQGLQFLFEYFSETQRNKGNFPGRFSGRQFSNSRSEMNVSTLELGDSALYLCASSGPGDGYTFGSGTRLTVV.

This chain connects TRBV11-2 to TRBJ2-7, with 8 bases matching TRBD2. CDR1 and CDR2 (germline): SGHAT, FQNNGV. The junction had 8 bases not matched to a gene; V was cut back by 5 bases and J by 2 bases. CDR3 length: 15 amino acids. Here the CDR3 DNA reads TGTGCCAGCAGCCCTTATAGCGGGGAGACCTACGAGCAGTACTTC. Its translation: CASSPYSGETYEQYF.

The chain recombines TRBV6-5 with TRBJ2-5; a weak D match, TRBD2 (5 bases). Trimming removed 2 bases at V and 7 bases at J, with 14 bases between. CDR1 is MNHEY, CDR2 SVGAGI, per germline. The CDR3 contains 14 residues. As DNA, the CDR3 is TGTGCCAGCAGTTACCAGCGCGGCGGAGGGACCCAGTACTTC. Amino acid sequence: CASSYQRGGGTQYF.

CDR3 protein: CASSTPGQGFYGYTF. In nucleotides, the CDR3 is TGTGCCAGCAGCACCCCGGGACAGGGGTTTTATGGCTACACCTTC. The V and J genes are TRBV6-5 and TRBJ1-2; 10 positions agree with TRBD1. Germline V gene data show CDR1 as MNHEY and CDR2 as SVGAGI. V was clipped by 6 bases and J by 5 bases; unmatched bases: 9. This CDR3 region has 15 residues.

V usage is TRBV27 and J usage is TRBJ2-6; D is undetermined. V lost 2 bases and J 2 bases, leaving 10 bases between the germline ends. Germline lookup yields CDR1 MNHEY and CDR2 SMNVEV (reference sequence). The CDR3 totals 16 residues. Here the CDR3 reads CASSLIQQTGANVLTF. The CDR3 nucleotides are TGTGCCAGCAGTTTAATACAGCAAACTGGGGCCAACGTCCTGACTTTC.